One sample yielded the 24 T cell receptor beta chains listed below, sequenced in a study of CD8+ T cells in alopecia areata. Researchers sorted pooled cutaneous lymph node cells on the basis of CD4, CD8alpha, NKG2D, NKG2ACE and other markers. Once RNA had been extracted, it was reverse transcribed into cDNA to act as the sequencing template. The repertoire was sequenced with immunoSEQ multiplex PCR; TCRdb's copy has only in-frame clones and lacks some. The sample yields more than 250,000 clones, without any singletons. Sequences were obtained from CD4+ T cells sorted from a lymph node. The origin of the receptors is a C3H/HeJ mouse with alopecia areata. Mice of this strain are of MHC haplotype H2-k.

Turning to this clone: The gene symbols are mouse symbols. The read finishes 4 residues shy of the CDR3 end, and the germline J gene is used to complete it. J is TRBJ2-3 and V is TRBV1; TRBD1 might be the D (6 bases). The V gene lost 3 bases and the J gene lost 1 base, with 14 bases spanning the gap. CDR1 and CDR2 (germline): NSQYPW, LRSPGD (reference sequence). The length of the CDR3 is 16 residues. CDR3: CTCSATGSVGAETLYF. Partial CDR3 DNA: TGCACCTGCAGTGCTACAGGGAGTGTCGGTGCAGAA.

Notes on this clone: Gene labels here are mouse ones. The observed sequence ends 4 residues before the CDR3 terminus, with the missing tail filled in from the germline J gene. The chain carries TRBV5 and TRBJ1-2; TRBD1 matches 11 bases. The CDR3 runs 15 residues. V was pared by 4 bases and J by 3 bases, with 4 bases of the junction left unmatched. The germline V gene has CDR1 LGHNA and CDR2 YNLKQL (reference sequence). Partial CDR3 DNA: TGTGCCAGCAGCCCCGGACAGGGGGCATACTCC. The encoded protein is CASSPGQGAYS. The CDR3 as a whole reads CASSPGQGAYSDYTF.

About this clone: One end of the junction is discordant with germline, which a read error may explain. Gene and germline names: mouse. The read gets to within 4 residues of the CDR3 end, and the germline J gene fills in the rest. The V call is TRBV17, the J call TRBJ2-7; 10 nucleotides line up with TRBD1. CDR1 is MNHDT, CDR2 YYDKIL, per germline. The CDR3 contains 15 residues. The CDR3 sequence is CASRRDRGRSYEQYF. Incomplete CDR3 DNA: TGTGCTAGCAGGAGAGACAGGGGGCGCTCCTAT.

This clone has only a few counts. Gene names and germline refer to mouse. With the read ending 4 residues before the CDR3 end, the germline J gene is used to fill in that end. The gene calls are TRBV13-1 and TRBJ2-5, with 11 bases lining up with TRBD2. Germline values: CDR1 NSHNY, CDR2 SYGAGN. The length of the CDR3 is 14 residues. The sequenced part of the CDR3 DNA is TGTGCCAGCAGCACTGGGGGGGCGGTTGAC. Translated: CASSTGGAVD. The full CDR3 reads CASSTGGAVDTQYF.

This clone was seen a handful of times. Germline and genes: mouse. The sequence runs out 4 residues before the end of the CDR3; the remainder is reconstructed from the germline J gene. This chain links TRBV13-2 with TRBJ2-1, with 9 bases that match TRBD2. The J segment lost 6 bases and the V segment lost 3 bases, leaving 4 bases of the junction unmatched. CDR1 and CDR2 from the germline V gene are NNHNN and SYGAGS (reference sequence). The CDR3 consists of 14 residues. The CDR3 bases that were read are TGTGCCAGCGGTGTCGGACTGGGGAGTGCT. It specifies CASGVGLGSA. The whole CDR3 is CASGVGLGSAEQFF.

This clone turned up a few times. The gene names given are mouse names. The read ends 4 residues shy of where the CDR3 ends; the end is completed using the germline J gene. The rearrangement links TRBV1 to TRBJ2-1; possibly TRBD2 for D (7 bases). Trimming left V 0 bases short and J 6 bases short, with 12 bases between. Germline V CDR1 and CDR2: NSQYPW, LRSPGD (reference sequence). The CDR3 has 15 amino acids. CDR3 bases read: TGCACCTGCAGTGCAGAGAGGGGGGCGCTTGCT. The encoded protein is CTCSAERGALA. The CDR3, in full, reads CTCSAERGALAEQFF. Full variable domain (rest looked up from reference TRBV1 and TRBJ2-1): VTLLEQNPRWRLVPRGQAVNLRCILKNSQYPWMSWYQQDLQKQLQWLFTLRSPGDKEVKSLPGADYLATRVTDTELRLQVANMSQGRTLYCTCSAERGALAEQFFGPGTRLTVL.

This clone appeared a few times. Gene labels here are mouse ones. The DNA ends 4 residues before the CDR3 does, and the rest of the CDR3 is filled in from the germline J gene. The V call is TRBV14, the J call TRBJ2-2, with D possibly TRBD2 on 6 matching bases. CDR3 length: 15 amino acids. Germline CDR1 and CDR2: SGHDT and FRDEAV. The V end was cut by 3 bases, the J end by 0 bases, with 9 bases between. CDR3 protein: CASSSGAANTGQLYF. CDR3 bases read: TGTGCCAGCAGTTCTGGGGCCGCAAACACCGGG.

Only a few counts were recorded for this clone. The gene names here belong to mouse. With the read ending 4 residues before the CDR3 end, the germline J gene is used to fill in that end. Different DNA sequences within this sample yield the same CDR3. The chain couples TRBV13-1 to TRBJ2-4, with 9 positions matching TRBD2. The CDR3 length is 15 residues. Germline V lookup: CDR1 NSHNY, CDR2 SYGAGN. V lost 0 bases and J lost 1; bases outside the gene matches: 0. Here the CDR3 reads CASSDAGGGQNTLYF. The DNA read from the CDR3 is TGTGCCAGCAGTGATGCTGGGGGGGGTCAAAAC.

Comment on this clone: Gene names follow the mouse nomenclature. The read stops 4 residues short of the end of the CDR3; the missing end is completed from the germline J gene. The chain recombines TRBV19 with TRBJ2-3, with 7 positions matching TRBD1. The CDR3 length is 15 residues. Germline V gene data show CDR1 as FNHDT and CDR2 as SITEND (reference sequence). Trimming at V came to 5 bases and at J to 0 bases, leaving 6 bases not matched to a gene. CDR3 in amino acids: CASRRDRISAETLYF. The sequenced part of the CDR3 DNA is TGTGCCAGCAGACGGGACAGAATTAGTGCAGAA.

The sample holds a few counts of this clone. Genes here carry mouse names. The read finishes 4 residues shy of the CDR3 end, and the germline J gene is used to complete it. The V and J genes are TRBV13-3 and TRBJ1-1, with D perhaps matching TRBD1 (5 bases). The germline CDR1 and CDR2 sequences are NNHDY and SYVADS. CDR3 length: 12 amino acids. The sequenced part of the CDR3 DNA is TGTGCCAGCAGTGATCGCAGGGAA. Translated, it gives CASSDRRE. The CDR3 as a whole reads CASSDRREEVFF.

For this clone: The gene names here belong to mouse. The read comes to an end 4 residues before the CDR3 does, leaving the germline J gene to fill in the end. The V call is TRBV19, the J call TRBJ2-4, with 7 nucleotides matching TRBD1. This CDR3 contains 15 residues. Germline V gives CDR1 FNHDT, CDR2 SITEND (reference sequence). V trimming: 5 bases; J trimming: 0 bases; junction bases outside the gene matches: 6. The CDR3: CASSTGTDSQNTLYF. Incomplete CDR3 DNA: TGTGCCAGCAGCACCGGGACAGATAGTCAAAAC.

This clone turned up a few times. Each gene name is a mouse one. The missing CDR3 end, 4 residues past where the read stops, is filled in from the germline J gene. The rearrangement joins TRBV13-3 to TRBJ2-2; D may be TRBD2 (7 bases). Looked up from germline, CDR1 is NNHDY and CDR2 is SYVADS. V lost 2 bases to trimming and J lost 6 bases, with 11 bases between them. There are 14 residues in the CDR3. This chain's CDR3 is CASSDWGLPGQLYF. CDR3 DNA (partial): TGTGCCAGCAGTGACTGGGGGCTACCCGGG.

This clone was seen more than once but under ten times. All gene names here are mouse names. The read ends 4 residues shy of where the CDR3 ends; the end is completed using the germline J gene. This chain links TRBV5 with TRBJ2-1, with a tentative D call TRBD1 (5 bases). CDR3 length equals 14 residues. The germline V gene has CDR1 LGHNA and CDR2 YNLKQL (reference sequence). V dropped 1 base and J dropped 5 bases, with 9 bases sitting between them. CDR3 DNA (partial): TGTGCCAGCAGCCAAGGAGGGGTGAATGCT. Amino acid sequence: CASSQGGVNA. The full CDR3 is CASSQGGVNAEQFF.

In its sample, this clone was seen a few times. Gene and germline names: mouse. The read finishes 4 residues shy of the CDR3 end, and the germline J gene is used to complete it. This chain joins TRBV13-3 and TRBJ2-4; 8 nucleotides align to TRBD1. The germline V gene has CDR1 NNHDY and CDR2 SYVADS. The CDR3 runs 14 residues. The CDR3 is CASSRRQGWNTLYF. The covered CDR3 bases are TGTGCCAGCAGTCGACGACAGGGGTGGAAC.

This clone has a handful of counts. Gene names are the mouse ones. Read data end 4 residues before the CDR3 end; the end is taken from the germline J gene. Other DNA sequences in this sample translate to the same CDR3. The J gene is TRBJ2-7, the V gene TRBV1; possible D gene TRBD1, 5 bases. This CDR3 has 15 amino acids. The germline V gene encodes CDR1 NSQYPW and CDR2 LRSPGD (reference sequence). Trimming took off 0 bases at V and 3 bases at J, with 12 bases between the two ends. The covered CDR3 bases are TGCACCTGCAGTGCAGATCGGGCAGGGAGCTAT. This codes for CTCSADRAGSY. The CDR3, in full, reads CTCSADRAGSYEQYF.

This clone was counted ten times or more. The gene names here belong to mouse. The read finishes 3 residues shy of the CDR3 end, and the germline J gene is used to complete it. The V and J genes are TRBV13-1 and TRBJ1-6; 7 bases agree with TRBD1. TRBJ1-6 is marked as an open reading frame, function uncertain. The CDR3 has 12 amino acids. The V gene end was trimmed by 5 bases and the J gene end by 9 bases; junction bases not matched to a gene: 2. CDR1 is NSHNY and CDR2 is SYGAGN in the germline V gene. The part of the CDR3 DNA that was read is TGTGCCAGCAGGACAGGGACTTCGCCC. Its protein product is CASRTGTSP. The full CDR3 is CASRTGTSPLYF.

Points on this clone: The gene names given are mouse names. The read ends 4 residues early relative to the CDR3; the germline J gene fills the gap. Other DNA sequences of this sample code for an identical CDR3. V gene TRBV5 combines with J gene TRBJ2-7; 8 bases are shared with TRBD2. This CDR3 spans 15 amino acids. Germline V lookup: CDR1 LGHNA, CDR2 YNLKQL (reference sequence). After removal of 1 base from V and 0 bases from J, the junction contained 2 bases not matched to a gene. The sequenced CDR3 bases are TGTGCCAGCAGCCAAGGATGGGGGGGCTCCTAT. It is translated as CASSQGWGGSY. Given in full, the CDR3 is CASSQGWGGSYEQYF.

This clone was observed a handful of times. Gene names are mouse gene names. The read comes to an end 4 residues before the CDR3 does, leaving the germline J gene to fill in the end. The rearrangement joins TRBV5 to TRBJ2-5; TRBD2 aligns across 8 bases. J gave up 3 bases and V 0 bases, and 5 bases lay outside the gene matches. CDR3 length: 16 residues. Looked up from germline, CDR1 is LGHNA and CDR2 is YNLKQL (reference sequence). The covered CDR3 bases are TGTGCCAGCAGCCAAGATAGCTGGGGGGCGCAAGAC. Protein product: CASSQDSWGAQD. From start to end, the CDR3 is CASSQDSWGAQDTQYF.

Details on this clone: Gene names follow the mouse nomenclature. The sequenced part of the CDR3 DNA is TGTGCCTGGAGTCTGGGGGGGGCATCGGAC. It is translated as CAWSLGGASD. The CDR3 as a whole reads CAWSLGGASDTQYF. V usage is TRBV31 and J usage is TRBJ2-5, with TRBD2 matching over 8 bases. The read ends 4 residues early relative to the CDR3; the germline J gene fills the gap. Looked up from germline, CDR1 is GKSSPN and CDR2 is SITVG. The CDR3 has 14 residues.

For this clone: The genes and germline here are from mouse. The CDR3 end is not reached by the read, which stops 4 residues before it; the germline J gene fills it in. The V and J genes are TRBV13-3 and TRBJ1-1; 8 bases fit TRBD1. The CDR3 totals 13 residues. Germline-derived CDR1 and CDR2 are NNHDY and SYVADS. J lost 0 bases, V lost 6 bases, and 1 base had no gene match. The sequenced CDR3 bases are TGTGCCAGCACGGACAGGGAGAACACA. Amino acids: CASTDRENT. The whole CDR3 protein reads CASTDRENTEVFF.

Only a few counts were recorded for this clone. Here the gene names and germline are mouse. The sequence runs out 3 residues before the end of the CDR3; the remainder is reconstructed from the germline J gene. The chain has TRBV13-1 and TRBJ1-6; no firm D call. TRBJ1-6 is an ORF, and what it does is uncertain. From germline, CDR1 is NSHNY and CDR2 SYGAGN. Trimming pared 0 bases from V and 4 bases from J, leaving 5 bases between. The CDR3 contains 14 residues. The CDR3 protein is CASSDDKYNSPLYF. The covered CDR3 bases are TGTGCCAGCAGTGATGACAAATATAATTCGCCC.

Regarding this clone: Genes here carry mouse names. Read coverage stops 3 residues before the CDR3 terminus; the germline J gene supplies the remainder. V and J are TRBV13-3 and TRBJ1-6; 11 nucleotides line up with TRBD1. TRBJ1-6 is classed as an ORF, of uncertain function. CDR1 NNHDY and CDR2 SYVADS come from the germline V gene. J was trimmed by 2 bases and V by 5 bases; bases with no gene match: 6. The CDR3 runs to 17 residues. The sequenced part of the CDR3 DNA is TGTGCCAGCAGAGACCCGGGACAGGGGGCCTATAATTCGCCC. Translating gives CASRDPGQGAYNSP. The complete CDR3 protein is CASRDPGQGAYNSPLYF.

This clone was observed a few times. Gene labels here are mouse ones. The CDR3 extends 4 residues past the end of the read, so its final part is completed from the germline J gene. The chain uses TRBV5 and TRBJ2-5; D possibly corresponds to TRBD2 (5 bases). V was pared by 3 bases and J by 3 bases, with 7 bases between. CDR1 and CDR2 from the germline V gene are LGHNA and YNLKQL (reference sequence). The CDR3 has 13 amino acids. Incomplete CDR3 DNA: TGTGCCAGCAGCCACTGGGATCAAGAC. Its translation is CASSHWDQD. The full-length CDR3 reads as CASSHWDQDTQYF.

This clone appeared a few times. Mouse names are used for the genes. The CDR3 extends 4 residues past the end of the read, so its final part is completed from the germline J gene. J is TRBJ2-3 and V is TRBV4; weak D call: TRBD2 (6 bases). V shed 6 bases and J shed 0 bases, with 10 bases lying between them. In germline, CDR1 is LGHDT, CDR2 YNNKQL (reference sequence). This CDR3 spans 14 amino acids. The CDR3 loop is CASSYWASAETLYF. The sequenced CDR3 bases are TGTGCCAGCAGTTACTGGGCTAGTGCAGAA.